In its sample, the clone carrying this T cell receptor beta chain was seen many times. Antigen unknown. This sample is part of a study of post-analysis software for immune sequencing data. Findings of the study overall: Comparison with controls showed significantly lower normalized Chao1 diversity in multiple sclerosis patients.

The TCR beta cDNA libraries carried unique molecular identifiers. TCRdb fed the PCR reads into MiXCR, producing one record per CDR3 protein. The profile shows a few hundred thousand distinct CDR3 sequences, 30% to 45% of them singletons. The source material was blood. The sequence came from a girl aged 5-17 years with multiple sclerosis.

CDR3 DNA sequence: TGTGCCAGCGGCGCGGGAGGGAGCACAGATACGCAGTATTTT. Amino acid sequence: CASGAGGSTDTQYF. This chain uses TRBV12-3 or TRBV12-4 with TRBJ2-3, with 9 bases identical to TRBD2. The CDR3 runs 14 residues. With V trimmed by 8 bases and J by 0 bases, 3 bases remained unmatched.